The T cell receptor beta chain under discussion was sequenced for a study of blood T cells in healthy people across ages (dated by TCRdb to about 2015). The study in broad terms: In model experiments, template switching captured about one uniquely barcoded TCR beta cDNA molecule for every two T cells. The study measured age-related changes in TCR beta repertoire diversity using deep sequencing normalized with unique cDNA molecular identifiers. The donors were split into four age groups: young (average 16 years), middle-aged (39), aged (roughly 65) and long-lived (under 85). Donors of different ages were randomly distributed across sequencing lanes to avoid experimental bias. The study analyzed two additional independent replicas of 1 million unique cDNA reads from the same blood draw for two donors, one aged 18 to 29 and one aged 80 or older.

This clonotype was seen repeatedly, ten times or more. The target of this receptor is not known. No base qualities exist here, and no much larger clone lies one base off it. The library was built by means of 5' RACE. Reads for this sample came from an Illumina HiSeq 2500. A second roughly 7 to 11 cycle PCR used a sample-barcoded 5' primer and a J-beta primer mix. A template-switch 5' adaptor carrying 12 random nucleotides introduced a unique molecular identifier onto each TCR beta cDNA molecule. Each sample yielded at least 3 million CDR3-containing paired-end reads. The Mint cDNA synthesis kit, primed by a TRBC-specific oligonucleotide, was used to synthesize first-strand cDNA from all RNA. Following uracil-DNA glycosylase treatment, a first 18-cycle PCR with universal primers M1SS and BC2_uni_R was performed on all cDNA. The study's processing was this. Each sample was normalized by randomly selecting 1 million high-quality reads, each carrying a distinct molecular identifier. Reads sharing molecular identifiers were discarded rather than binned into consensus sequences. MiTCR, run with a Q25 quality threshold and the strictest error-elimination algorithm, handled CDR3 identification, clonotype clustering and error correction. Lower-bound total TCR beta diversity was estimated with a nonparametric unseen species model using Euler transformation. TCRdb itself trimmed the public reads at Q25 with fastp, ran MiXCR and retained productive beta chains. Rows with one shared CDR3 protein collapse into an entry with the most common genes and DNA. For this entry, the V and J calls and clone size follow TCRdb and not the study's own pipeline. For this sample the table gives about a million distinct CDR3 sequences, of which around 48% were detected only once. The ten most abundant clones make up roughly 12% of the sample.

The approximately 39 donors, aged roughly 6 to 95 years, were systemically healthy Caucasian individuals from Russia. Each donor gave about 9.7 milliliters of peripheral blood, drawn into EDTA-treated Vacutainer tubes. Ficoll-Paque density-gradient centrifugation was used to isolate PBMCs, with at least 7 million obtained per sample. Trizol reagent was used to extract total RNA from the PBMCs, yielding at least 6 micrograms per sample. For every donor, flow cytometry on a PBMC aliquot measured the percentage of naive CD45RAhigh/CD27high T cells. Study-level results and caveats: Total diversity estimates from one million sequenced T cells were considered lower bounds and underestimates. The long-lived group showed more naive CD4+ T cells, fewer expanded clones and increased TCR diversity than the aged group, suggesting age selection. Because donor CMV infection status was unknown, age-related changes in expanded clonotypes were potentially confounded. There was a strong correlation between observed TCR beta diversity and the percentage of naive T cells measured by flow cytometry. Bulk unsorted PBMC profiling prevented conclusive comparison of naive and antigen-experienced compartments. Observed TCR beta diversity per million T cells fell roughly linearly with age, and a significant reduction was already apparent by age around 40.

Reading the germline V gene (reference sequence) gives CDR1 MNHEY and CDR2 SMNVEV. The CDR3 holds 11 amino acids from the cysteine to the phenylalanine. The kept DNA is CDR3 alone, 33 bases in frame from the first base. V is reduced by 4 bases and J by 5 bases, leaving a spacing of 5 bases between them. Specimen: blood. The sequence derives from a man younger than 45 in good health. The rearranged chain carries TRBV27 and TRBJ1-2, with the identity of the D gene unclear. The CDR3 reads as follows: CASSSPYGYTF. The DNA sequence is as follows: TGTGCCAGCAGTTCCCCGTATGGCTACACCTTC.